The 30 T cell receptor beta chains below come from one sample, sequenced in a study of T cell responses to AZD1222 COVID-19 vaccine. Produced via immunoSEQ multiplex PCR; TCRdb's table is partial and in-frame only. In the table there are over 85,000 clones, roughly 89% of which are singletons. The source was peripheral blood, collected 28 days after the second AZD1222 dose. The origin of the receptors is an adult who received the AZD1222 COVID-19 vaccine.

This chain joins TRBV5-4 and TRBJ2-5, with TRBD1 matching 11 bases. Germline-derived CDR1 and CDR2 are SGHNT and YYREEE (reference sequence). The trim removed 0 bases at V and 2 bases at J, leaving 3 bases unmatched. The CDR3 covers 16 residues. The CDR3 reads CASSLGGQGDQETQYF. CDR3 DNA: TGTGCCAGCAGCTTGGGGGGACAGGGGGATCAAGAGACCCAGTACTTC. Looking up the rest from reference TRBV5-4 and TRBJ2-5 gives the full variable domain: ETGVTQSPTHLIKTRGQQVTLRCSSQSGHNTVSWYQQALGQGPQFIFQYYREEENGRGNFPPRFSGLQFPNYSSELNVNALELDDSALYLCASSLGGQGDQETQYFGPGTRLLVL.

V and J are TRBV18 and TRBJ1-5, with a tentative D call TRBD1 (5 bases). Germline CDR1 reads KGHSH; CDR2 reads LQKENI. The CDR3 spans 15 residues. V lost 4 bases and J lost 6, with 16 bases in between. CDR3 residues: CASSLGTALGQPQHF. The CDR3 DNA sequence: TGTGCCAGCTCACTAGGGACGGCCTTGGGTCAGCCCCAGCATTTT. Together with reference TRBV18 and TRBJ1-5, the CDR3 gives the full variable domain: NAGVMQNPRHLVRRRGQEARLRCSPMKGHSHVYWYRQLPEEGLKFMVYLQKENIIDESGMPKERFSAEFPKEGPSILRIQQVVRGDSAAYFCASSLGTALGQPQHFGDGTRLSIL.

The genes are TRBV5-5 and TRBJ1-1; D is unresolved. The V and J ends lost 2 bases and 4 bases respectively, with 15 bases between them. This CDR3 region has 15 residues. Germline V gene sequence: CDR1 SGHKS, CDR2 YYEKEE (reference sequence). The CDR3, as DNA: TGTGCCAGCAGCTTTCAGTTTGCCGGGGTCACTGAAGCTTTCTTT. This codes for CASSFQFAGVTEAFF.

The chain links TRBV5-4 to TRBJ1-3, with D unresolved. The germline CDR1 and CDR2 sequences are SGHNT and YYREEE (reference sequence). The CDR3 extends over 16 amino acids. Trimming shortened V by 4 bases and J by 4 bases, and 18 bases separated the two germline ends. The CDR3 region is CASSGWTEARGNTIYF. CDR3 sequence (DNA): TGTGCCAGCAGCGGATGGACGGAAGCGCGAGGAAACACCATATATTTT.

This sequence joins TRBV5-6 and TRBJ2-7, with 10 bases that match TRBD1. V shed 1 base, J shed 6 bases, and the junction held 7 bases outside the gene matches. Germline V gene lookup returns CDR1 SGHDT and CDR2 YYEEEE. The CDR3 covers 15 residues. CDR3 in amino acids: CASSLTGTGALEQYF. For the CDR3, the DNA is TGTGCCAGCAGCTTGACCGGGACAGGGGCCCTCGAGCAGTACTTC.

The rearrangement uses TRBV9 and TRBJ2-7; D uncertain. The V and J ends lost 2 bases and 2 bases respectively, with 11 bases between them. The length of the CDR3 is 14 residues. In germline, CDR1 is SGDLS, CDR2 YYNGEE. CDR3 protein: CASSVSTVTYEQYF. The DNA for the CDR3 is TGTGCCAGCAGCGTCTCGACGGTTACCTACGAGCAGTACTTC.

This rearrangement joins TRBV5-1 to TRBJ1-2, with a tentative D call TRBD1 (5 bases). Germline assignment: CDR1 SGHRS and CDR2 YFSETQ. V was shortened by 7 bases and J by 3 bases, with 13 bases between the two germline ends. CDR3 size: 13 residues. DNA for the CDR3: TGCGCCAGCTCGGACCAGGGCTACTATGGCTACACCTTC. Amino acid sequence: CASSDQGYYGYTF.

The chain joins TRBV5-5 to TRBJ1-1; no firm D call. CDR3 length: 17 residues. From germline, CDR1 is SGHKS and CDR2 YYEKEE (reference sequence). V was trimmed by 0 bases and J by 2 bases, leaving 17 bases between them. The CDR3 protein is CASSLVEALGQNTEAFF. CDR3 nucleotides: TGTGCCAGCAGCTTGGTTGAAGCCCTGGGCCAAAACACTGAAGCTTTCTTT. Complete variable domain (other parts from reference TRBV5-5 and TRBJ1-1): DAGVTQSPTHLIKTRGQQVTLRCSPISGHKSVSWYQQVLGQGPQFIFQYYEKEERGRGNFPDRFSARQFPNYSSELNVNALLLGDSALYLCASSLVEALGQNTEAFFGQGTRLTVV.

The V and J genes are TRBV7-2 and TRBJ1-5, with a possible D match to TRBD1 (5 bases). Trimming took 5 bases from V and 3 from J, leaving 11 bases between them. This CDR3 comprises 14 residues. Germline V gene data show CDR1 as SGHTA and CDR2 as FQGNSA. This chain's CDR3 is CASSPDSNNQPQHF. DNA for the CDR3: TGTGCCAGCAGCCCCGACAGTAACAATCAGCCCCAGCATTTT.

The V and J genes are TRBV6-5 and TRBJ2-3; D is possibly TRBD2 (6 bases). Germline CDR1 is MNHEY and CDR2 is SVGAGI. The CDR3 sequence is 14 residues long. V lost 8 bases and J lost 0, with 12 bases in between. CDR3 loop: CASLRAGSTDTQYF. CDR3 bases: TGTGCCAGCCTTCGGGCGGGGAGCACAGATACGCAGTATTTT.

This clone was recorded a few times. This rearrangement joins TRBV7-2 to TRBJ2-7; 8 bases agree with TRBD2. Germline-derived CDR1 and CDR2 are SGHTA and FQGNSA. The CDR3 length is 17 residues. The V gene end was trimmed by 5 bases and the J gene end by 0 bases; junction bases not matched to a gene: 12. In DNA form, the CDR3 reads TGTGCCAGCAGCCTCCCGCGGGGGGAAAGGAGCTCCTACGAGCAGTACTTC. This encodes CASSLPRGERSSYEQYF.

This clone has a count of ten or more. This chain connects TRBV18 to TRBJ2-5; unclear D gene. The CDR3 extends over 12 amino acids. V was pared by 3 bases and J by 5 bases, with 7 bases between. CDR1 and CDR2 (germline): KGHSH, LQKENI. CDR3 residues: CASSPLAETQYF. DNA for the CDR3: TGTGCCAGCTCACCCCTCGCGGAGACCCAGTACTTC.

The CDR3 loop is CASSEYPNTYEQYF. The CDR3 DNA reads TGTGCCAGCAGTGAATACCCGAATACCTACGAGCAGTACTTC. The chain is built from TRBV25-1 and TRBJ2-7; D is uncertain. The CDR3 runs to 14 residues. The V gene's germline CDR1 is MGHDK and CDR2 SYGVNS. Trimming left V 0 bases short and J 2 bases short, with 8 bases between.

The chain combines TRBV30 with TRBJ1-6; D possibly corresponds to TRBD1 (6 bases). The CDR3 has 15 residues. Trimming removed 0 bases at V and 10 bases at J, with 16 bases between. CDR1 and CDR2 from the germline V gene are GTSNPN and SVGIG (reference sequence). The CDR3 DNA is TGTGCCTGGAGTGTACTTGGGGGCGAAGGGTCACCCCTCCACTTT. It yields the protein CAWSVLGGEGSPLHF.

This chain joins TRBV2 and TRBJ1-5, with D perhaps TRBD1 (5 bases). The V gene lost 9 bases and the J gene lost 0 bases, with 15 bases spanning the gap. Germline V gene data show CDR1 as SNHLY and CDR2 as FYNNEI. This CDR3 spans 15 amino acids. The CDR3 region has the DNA TGTGCCAGGGGGACTGCGGGGAGTAGCAATCAGCCCCAGCATTTT. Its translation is CARGTAGSSNQPQHF.

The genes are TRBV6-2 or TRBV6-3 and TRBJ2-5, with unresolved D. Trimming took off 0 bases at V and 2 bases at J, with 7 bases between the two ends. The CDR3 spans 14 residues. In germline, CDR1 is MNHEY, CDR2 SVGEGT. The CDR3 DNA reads TGTGCCAGCAGTTACTCCCAACAACAAGAGACCCAGTACTTC. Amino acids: CASSYSQQQETQYF.

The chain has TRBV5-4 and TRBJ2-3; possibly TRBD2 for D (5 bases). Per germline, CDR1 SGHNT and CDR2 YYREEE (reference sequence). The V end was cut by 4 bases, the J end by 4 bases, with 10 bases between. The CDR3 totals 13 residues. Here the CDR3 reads CASSLGGPDTQYF. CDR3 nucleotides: TGTGCCAGCAGCCTTGGAGGTCCAGATACGCAGTATTTT.

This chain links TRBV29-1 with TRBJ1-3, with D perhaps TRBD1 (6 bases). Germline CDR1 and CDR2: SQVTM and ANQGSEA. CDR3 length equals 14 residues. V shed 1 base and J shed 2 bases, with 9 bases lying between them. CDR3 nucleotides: TGCAGCGTTGAAGGGACAGCGGCTGGAAACACCATATATTTT. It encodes CSVEGTAAGNTIYF.

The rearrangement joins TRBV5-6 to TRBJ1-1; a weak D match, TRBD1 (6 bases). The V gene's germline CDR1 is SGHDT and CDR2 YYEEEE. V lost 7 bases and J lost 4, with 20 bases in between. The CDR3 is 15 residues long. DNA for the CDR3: TGTGCCAGCCGTTGGGGCACAGGGTTGAGCACTGAAGCTTTCTTT. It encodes CASRWGTGLSTEAFF.

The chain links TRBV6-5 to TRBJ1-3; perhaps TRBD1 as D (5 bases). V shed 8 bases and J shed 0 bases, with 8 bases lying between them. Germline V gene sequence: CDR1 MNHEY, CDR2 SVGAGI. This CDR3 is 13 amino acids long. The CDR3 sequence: CASRQLSGNTIYF. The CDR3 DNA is TGTGCCAGCCGACAGCTCTCTGGAAACACCATATATTTT.

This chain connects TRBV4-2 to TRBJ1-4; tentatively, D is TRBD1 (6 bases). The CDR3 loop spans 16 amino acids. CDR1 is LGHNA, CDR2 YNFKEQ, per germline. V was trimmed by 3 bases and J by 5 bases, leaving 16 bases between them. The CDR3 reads CASSQLPGVQNEKLFF. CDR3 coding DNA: TGTGCCAGCAGCCAGCTACCAGGGGTTCAAAATGAAAAACTGTTTTTT.

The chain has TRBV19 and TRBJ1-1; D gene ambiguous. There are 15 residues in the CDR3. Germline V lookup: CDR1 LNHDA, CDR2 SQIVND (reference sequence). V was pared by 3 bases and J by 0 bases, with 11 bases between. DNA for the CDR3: TGTGCCAGTAGTATCAGGTTAATAATGAACACTGAAGCTTTCTTT. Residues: CASSIRLIMNTEAFF.

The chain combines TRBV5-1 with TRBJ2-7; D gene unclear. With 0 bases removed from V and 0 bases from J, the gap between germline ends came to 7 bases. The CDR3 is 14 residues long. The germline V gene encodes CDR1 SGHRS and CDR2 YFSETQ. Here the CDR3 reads CASSLAGSSYEQYF. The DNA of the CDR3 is TGCGCCAGCAGCTTGGCAGGCTCCTCCTACGAGCAGTACTTC. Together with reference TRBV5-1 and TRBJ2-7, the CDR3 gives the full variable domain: KAGVTQTPRYLIKTRGQQVTLSCSPISGHRSVSWYQQTPGQGLQFLFEYFSETQRNKGNFPGRFSGRQFSNSRSEMNVSTLELGDSALYLCASSLAGSSYEQYFGPGTRLTVT.

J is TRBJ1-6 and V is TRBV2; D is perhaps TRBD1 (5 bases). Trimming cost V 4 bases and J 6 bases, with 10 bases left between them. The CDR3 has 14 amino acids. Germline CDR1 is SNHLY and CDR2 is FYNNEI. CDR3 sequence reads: CASSAQGGNSPLHF. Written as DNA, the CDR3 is TGTGCCAGCAGTGCCCAGGGAGGTAATTCACCCCTCCACTTT.

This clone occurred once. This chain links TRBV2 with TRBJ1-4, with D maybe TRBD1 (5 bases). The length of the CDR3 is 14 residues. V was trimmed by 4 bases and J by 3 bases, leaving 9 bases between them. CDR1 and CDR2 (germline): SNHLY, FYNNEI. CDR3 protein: CASSGGRSNEKLFF. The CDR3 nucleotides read TGTGCCAGCAGTGGGGGCAGATCTAATGAAAAACTGTTTTTT.

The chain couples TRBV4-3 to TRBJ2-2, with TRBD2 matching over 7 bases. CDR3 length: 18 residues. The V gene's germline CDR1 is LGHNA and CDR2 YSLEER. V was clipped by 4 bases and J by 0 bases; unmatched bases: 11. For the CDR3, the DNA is TGCGCCAGCAGCCCTTGGGCCGGGGGGTTAGCGAACACCGGGGAGCTGTTTTTT. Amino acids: CASSPWAGGLANTGELFF.

The CDR3 DNA reads as TGCGCCAGCAGCTTGGGACGTAGGTTTTCTGGAAACACCATATATTTT. Translated: CASSLGRRFSGNTIYF. This sequence joins TRBV5-1 and TRBJ1-3; D unclear. The CDR3 is made up of 16 amino acids. Trimming took 0 bases from V and 1 from J, leaving 11 bases between them. Germline V lookup: CDR1 SGHRS, CDR2 YFSETQ.

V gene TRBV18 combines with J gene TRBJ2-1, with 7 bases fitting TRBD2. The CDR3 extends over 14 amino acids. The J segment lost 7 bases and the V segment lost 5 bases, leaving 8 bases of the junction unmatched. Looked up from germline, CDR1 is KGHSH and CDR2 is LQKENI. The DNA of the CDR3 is TGTGCCAGCTCAACCGGGACCGGGGGGAATGAGCAGTTCTTC. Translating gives CASSTGTGGNEQFF. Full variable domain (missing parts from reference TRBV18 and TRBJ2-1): NAGVMQNPRHLVRRRGQEARLRCSPMKGHSHVYWYRQLPEEGLKFMVYLQKENIIDESGMPKERFSAEFPKEGPSILRIQQVVRGDSAAYFCASSTGTGGNEQFFGPGTRLTVL.

CDR3 coding DNA: TGTGCCAGCAGCTTGGATTTAGGGGCAGCGAACTATGGCTACACCTTC. Translating gives CASSLDLGAANYGYTF. This sequence joins TRBV5-4 and TRBJ1-2, with a tentative D call TRBD1 (5 bases). Germline V CDR1 and CDR2: SGHNT, YYREEE (reference sequence). CDR3 length: 16 residues. The germline V and J ends were trimmed by 0 bases and 2 bases, with 14 bases remaining between them.

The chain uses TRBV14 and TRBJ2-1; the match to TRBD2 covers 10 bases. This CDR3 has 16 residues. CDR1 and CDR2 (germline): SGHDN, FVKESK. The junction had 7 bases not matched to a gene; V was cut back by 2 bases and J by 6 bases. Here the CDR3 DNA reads TGTGCCAGCAGCCAATTCAATAGCGGGGGGACCAATGAGCAGTTCTTC. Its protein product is CASSQFNSGGTNEQFF.